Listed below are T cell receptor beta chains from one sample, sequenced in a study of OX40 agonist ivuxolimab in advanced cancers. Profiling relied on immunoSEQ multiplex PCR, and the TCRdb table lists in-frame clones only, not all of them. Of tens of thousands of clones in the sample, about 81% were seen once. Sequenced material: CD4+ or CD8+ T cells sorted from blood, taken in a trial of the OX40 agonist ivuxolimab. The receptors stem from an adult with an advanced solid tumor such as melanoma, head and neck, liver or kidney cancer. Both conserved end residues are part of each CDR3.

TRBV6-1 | CASRGLAERNNEQFF
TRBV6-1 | CASRWDLEGNQPQHF
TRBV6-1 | CASSEPGRAERNTGELFF
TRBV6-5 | CASSYSGANYGYTF
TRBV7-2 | CASSLGRLPAVWNEQFF
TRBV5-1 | CASSLGGARYNEQFF
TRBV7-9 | CASSLVDRGNTIYF
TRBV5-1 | CASSPWTGRIGYEQYF
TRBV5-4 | CASSLDFGTDTDTQYF
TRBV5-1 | CASSLAQPNTEAFF
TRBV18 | CASSPGGGQPQHF
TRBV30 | CAWSAGQDNSPLHF
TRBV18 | CASSGVRQPSSGNTIYF
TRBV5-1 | CASTSGLKRGYGYTF
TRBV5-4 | CASSSPYGYTF
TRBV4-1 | CASSQDISSGANVLTF
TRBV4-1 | CASSQEGGRGRGEQYF
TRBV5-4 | CASSLRTGEETQYF
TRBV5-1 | CASSLGGSLTGANVLTF
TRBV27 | CASSKRLRGAYNEQFF
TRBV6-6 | CASTRGQGNEQYF
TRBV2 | CASSARWNNEQFF
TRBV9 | CASSVGDAFDYEQYF
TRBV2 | CASSGGYGNTIYF
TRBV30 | CAWSAPRARIGNTEAFF
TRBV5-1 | CASSQAPGRNTGELFF
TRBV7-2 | CASSLGGGPSSYEQYF
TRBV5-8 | CASSFGQGGEKLFF
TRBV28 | CASRTAGGGADTQYF
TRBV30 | CAWGQPATNEKLFF
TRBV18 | CASSTGLVAGISSSYNEQFF
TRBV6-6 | CASSDGGVSYEQYF
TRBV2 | CASFGGRSYEQYF
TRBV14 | CASSRDRATDTQYF
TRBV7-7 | CASSLGGVTGELFF
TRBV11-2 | CASSLVGRVPSGANVLTF
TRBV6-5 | CASRSRPREQEQFF
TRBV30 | CAWSVNHGYEQYF
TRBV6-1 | CASSEVGVNQPQHF
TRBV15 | CATSRGYFAEQFF
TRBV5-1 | CASSYLWTSGTAYNEQFF
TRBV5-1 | CASSLVGTGEREQYF
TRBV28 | CASKGSGTSASEQFF
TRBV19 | CASSRGQGASKYNEQFF
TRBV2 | CASSEAVYVNTEAFF
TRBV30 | CAWSVGTVPETQYF
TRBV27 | CASSLMGTQYF
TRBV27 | CASVSLGNPTLWNEQFF
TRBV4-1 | CASSQEWLAGAYNEQFF
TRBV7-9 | CASSLGGGNEQFF
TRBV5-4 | CASSARGGEGELFF
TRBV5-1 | CASSSGGGSVYEQYF